A selection of T cell receptor beta chains follows, all from one sample in a study of cytomegalovirus exposure and HLA in healthy donors. Sequencing used immunoSEQ multiplex PCR; TCRdb keeps in-frame clones, though not all of them. The sample shows some 160,000 clones, approximately 78% of them seen only once. Source material: PBMCs. Receptors originate from a woman in her forties in good health and CMV-seropositive. The CDR3 runs from the conserved cysteine through the conserved F or W. D genes are given only for firm matches. The listing skips clone size in some rows; elsewhere it reads once, few, many or a size class.

j_call clone_size d_call v_call cdr3_nt cdr3_aa
TRBJ2-7 - - TRBV7-9 TGTGCCAGCAGCCGCGGAGGGGGCCCCTACGAGCAGTACTTC CASSRGGGPYEQYF
TRBJ1-1 - TRBD1 TRBV7-9 TGTGCCAGCAGCCCCCGGGACAGGGGGCACACTGAAGCTTTCTTT CASSPRDRGHTEAFF
TRBJ2-1 once TRBD2 TRBV30 TGTGCCTGGAGTGTACTTAACGGGAGGGGGGACCGGCAGTTCTTC CAWSVLNGRGDRQFF
TRBJ1-1 - - TRBV18 TGTGCCAGCGCCGGGGGGGTAGGCACTGAAGCTTTCTTT CASAGGVGTEAFF
TRBJ2-5 - - TRBV7-9 TGTGCCAGCAGCTTGGACAAGTACCAAGAGACCCAGTACTTC CASSLDKYQETQYF
TRBJ2-7 - - TRBV5-6 TGTGCCAGCAGCCTTGCCGGTGAGCAGTACTTC CASSLAGEQYF
TRBJ2-2 - TRBD2 TRBV9 TGTGCCAGTGGGCAGACTAGCGGCGCCGGGGAGCTGTTTTTT CASGQTSGAGELFF
TRBJ1-1 - - TRBV5-4 TGTGCCAGCAGCTTGGGCGGGGGGATGGACACTGAAGCTTTCTTT CASSLGGGMDTEAFF
TRBJ1-2 - - TRBV9 TGTGCCAGCAGCTTCACCGACAGTTATGGCTACACCTTC CASSFTDSYGYTF
TRBJ2-3 - TRBD1 TRBV10-3 TGTGCCACTCGAGGGGCAGGGGGCGCAGATACGCAGTATTTT CATRGAGGADTQYF
TRBJ1-2 - - TRBV19 TGTGCCAGTAGTATAGGTCGCAGGGCACATGGCTACACCTTC CASSIGRRAHGYTF
TRBJ2-7 - TRBD1 TRBV30 TGTGCCTGGAGTCTCACGACAGGGGACGAGCAGTACTTC CAWSLTTGDEQYF
TRBJ2-1 - - TRBV7-9 TGTGCCAGCAGCTTAGTAAAGCCTTACAATGAGCAGTTCTTC CASSLVKPYNEQFF
TRBJ1-2 - TRBD1 TRBV30 TGTGCCTGGAGCAGAGGGGGCAATGGCTACACCTTC CAWSRGGNGYTF
TRBJ1-2 few - TRBV15 TGTGCCACCAGCCCTTATACTCCCAGGGGTAACTATGGCTACACCTTC CATSPYTPRGNYGYTF
TRBJ2-3 - TRBD2 TRBV5-1 TGCGCCAGCAGCCGGCTAGCGGGGGGAGGGGCCACAGATACGCAGTATTTT CASSRLAGGGATDTQYF
TRBJ1-2 - TRBD1 TRBV2 TGTGCCAGCAGTTCCCTTCCCGCAGGGGGCAGCTATGGCTACACCTTC CASSSLPAGGSYGYTF
TRBJ2-7 - - TRBV9 TGTGCCAGCAGCGTCCGGGTGAAATACGAGCAGTACTTC CASSVRVKYEQYF
TRBJ2-3 - - TRBV11-2 TGTGCCAGCAGCTTTCTTCCACGGGGTAGCACAGATACGCAGTATTTT CASSFLPRGSTDTQYF
TRBJ2-1 - TRBD2 TRBV7-7 TGTGCCAGCAGCTTAGCCGGGGGGACCGGGACCGCGAATGAGCAGTTCTTC CASSLAGGTGTANEQFF
TRBJ1-1 - - TRBV6-1 TGTGCCAGCAGTCTCAGGGGCCAGAACACTGAAGCTTTCTTT CASSLRGQNTEAFF
TRBJ1-1 - - TRBV28 TGTGCCAGCACAGTACCCGGGGGGGGGACTACTGAAGCTTTCTTT CASTVPGGGTTEAFF
TRBJ1-1 - - TRBV7-2 TGTGCCAGCAGCTTGGGGGCGGCGAACACTGAAGCTTTCTTT CASSLGAANTEAFF
TRBJ1-1 - TRBD1 TRBV5-1 TGCGCCAGCAGCTTGTCAACACAGGGGGCGAACACTGAAGCTTTCTTT CASSLSTQGANTEAFF
TRBJ2-5 - TRBD1 TRBV7-7 TGTGCTAGCAGCAGGGGGAATAGGGGAGCACGGTACTTC CASSRGNRGARYF
TRBJ1-1 once TRBD1 TRBV18 TGTGCCAGCTCACCCGGACAGGGGCACCCTGAAGCTTTCTTT CASSPGQGHPEAFF
TRBJ1-5 - - TRBV19 TGTGCCAGTAGTATCGGTCGACAGGTAGGGCTTAGCAATCAGCCCCAGCATTTT CASSIGRQVGLSNQPQHF
TRBJ2-1 - TRBD2 TRBV7-7 TGTGCCACTGCGTCGGGGCGGGAGGGGAGAAGTGAGCAGTTCTTC CATASGREGRSEQFF
TRBJ2-2 - TRBD1 TRBV15 TGTGCCACCAGCAGAGGACAGGGTGAAGCCGGGGAGCTGTTTTTT CATSRGQGEAGELFF
TRBJ1-1 - TRBD1 TRBV19 TGTGCCAGTAACCCAGGGGGCCGGGACACTGAAGCTTTCTTT CASNPGGRDTEAFF
TRBJ2-7 - TRBD2 TRBV7-3 TGTGCCAGCAGCTCGAGCGGGACCCTCTCCTACGAGCAGTACTTC CASSSSGTLSYEQYF
TRBJ2-7 - - TRBV7-9 TGTTCCAGCAGCCGGGACTCCTACGAGCAGTACTTC CSSSRDSYEQYF
TRBJ2-1 - - TRBV15 TGTGCCACCAGCTTGGAGTCGGGACAAGAGCAGTTCTTC CATSLESGQEQFF
TRBJ2-5 - TRBD2 TRBV10-3 TGTGCCATTCGAGAAGGACTAGCGGGGGAGACCCAGTACTTC CAIREGLAGETQYF
TRBJ1-4 - - TRBV7-6 TGTGCCAGCAGCTTAGCGGGCAGGGAGGGTGAAAAACTGTTTTTT CASSLAGREGEKLFF
TRBJ2-7 - - TRBV4-3 TGCGCCAGCAGCCGCGCGACAGGCGGATCCTACGAGCAGTACTTC CASSRATGGSYEQYF
TRBJ2-1 once TRBD2 TRBV13 TGTGCCAGCAGCCTTGGGACTAGCGGGAGTATCGACAATGGGCAGTTCTTC CASSLGTSGSIDNGQFF
TRBJ1-6 once TRBD1 TRBV5-5 TGTGCCAGCAGCTTGTATGGGGACAGGGACCTTCGGAATTCACCCCTCCACTTT CASSLYGDRDLRNSPLHF
TRBJ2-2 - - TRBV2 TGTGCCAGCAGTGCGTCTGAGATGGAGCTGTTTTTT CASSASEMELFF
TRBJ2-1 - TRBD2 TRBV18 TGTGCCAGCTCACCACCGATTTTAGCGGGGGGCTCCTACAATGAGCAGTTCTTC CASSPPILAGGSYNEQFF
TRBJ1-2 - TRBD1 TRBV28 TGTGCCAGCAGTTTGGGCCGGGGACAGGGCTTCTTTAACTATGGCTACACCTTC CASSLGRGQGFFNYGYTF
TRBJ2-5 - - TRBV4-1 TGCGCCAGCAGCCAAGATACCCAGGGGAGTAAGCAAGAGACCCAGTACTTC CASSQDTQGSKQETQYF
TRBJ2-1 once - TRBV28 TGTGCCAGCGGGGGCGAGCAGTTCTTC CASGGEQFF
TRBJ2-2 - TRBD1 TRBV9 TGTGCCAGCAGCACAGGACAGGGGGCGTTGAGGACCGGGGAGCTGTTTTTT CASSTGQGALRTGELFF
TRBJ2-4 - TRBD2 TRBV28 TGTGCCAGCAGTTTATGGACTAGCGGAAACATTCAGTACTTC CASSLWTSGNIQYF
TRBJ1-5 - - TRBV6-1 TGTGCCAGCAGTTCCCAGAGCAATCAGCCCCAGCATTTT CASSSQSNQPQHF
TRBJ2-1 - TRBD2 TRBV9 TGTGCCAGCAGCGTAAGTCTCAGCGGGGGGGAGAATTACAATGAGCAGTTCTTC CASSVSLSGGENYNEQFF
TRBJ2-3 once - TRBV4-2 TGTGCCAGCAGCCAAGGGCGGGGAGATACGCAGTATTTT CASSQGRGDTQYF
TRBJ2-7 - - TRBV6-4 TGTGCCAGCAGCCCCAGGGGCCAGGCCGGTTACGAGCAGTACTTC CASSPRGQAGYEQYF
TRBJ1-1 - TRBD1 TRBV7-2 TGTGCCAGCAGCTTAGGAGGACAGGGGGGCACTGAAGCTTTCTTT CASSLGGQGGTEAFF
TRBJ1-4 few TRBD1 TRBV28 TGTGCCAGCAGCCGGGGGGGGACAGGGGATGAAAAACTGTTTTTT CASSRGGTGDEKLFF
TRBJ2-1 - - TRBV4-2 TGTGCCAGCAGCCAAGAAGGCCAGCAGGATGAGCAGTTCTTC CASSQEGQQDEQFF
TRBJ1-4 - TRBD1 TRBV28 TGTGCCAGCAGTCCAAGGGGGCTTGGAGATGAAAAACTGTTTTTT CASSPRGLGDEKLFF
TRBJ2-7 many - TRBV6-1 TGTGCCAGCAGTGAATTGGGGCAGCTCTACGAGCAGTACTTC CASSELGQLYEQYF
TRBJ2-1 once TRBD1 TRBV9 TGTGCCAGCAGCGAAGGACAGGTTCGGGATGAGCAGTTCTTC CASSEGQVRDEQFF
TRBJ1-1 - TRBD1 TRBV4-3 TGCGCCAGCAGCCAAGAATTCAATCGACAGGGGTACACTGAAGCTTTCTTT CASSQEFNRQGYTEAFF
TRBJ2-3 - - TRBV18 TGTGCCAGCTCCCCGGGAGATACGCAGTATTTT CASSPGDTQYF
TRBJ2-5 - TRBD1 TRBV4-1 TGCGCCAGCAGCCAAGTTAAGGGACAGGGGGCTTTTACGATAGAGCAGTACTTC CASSQVKGQGAFTIEQYF
TRBJ2-7 - - TRBV30 TGTGCCTGGAGTGTTGGGATGGGGAGTGAGAACTACGAGCAGTACTTC CAWSVGMGSENYEQYF
TRBJ1-6 - TRBD1 TRBV7-2 TGTGCCAGCAGCTTAAACAGGGGGGGAAATTCACCCCTCCACTTT CASSLNRGGNSPLHF